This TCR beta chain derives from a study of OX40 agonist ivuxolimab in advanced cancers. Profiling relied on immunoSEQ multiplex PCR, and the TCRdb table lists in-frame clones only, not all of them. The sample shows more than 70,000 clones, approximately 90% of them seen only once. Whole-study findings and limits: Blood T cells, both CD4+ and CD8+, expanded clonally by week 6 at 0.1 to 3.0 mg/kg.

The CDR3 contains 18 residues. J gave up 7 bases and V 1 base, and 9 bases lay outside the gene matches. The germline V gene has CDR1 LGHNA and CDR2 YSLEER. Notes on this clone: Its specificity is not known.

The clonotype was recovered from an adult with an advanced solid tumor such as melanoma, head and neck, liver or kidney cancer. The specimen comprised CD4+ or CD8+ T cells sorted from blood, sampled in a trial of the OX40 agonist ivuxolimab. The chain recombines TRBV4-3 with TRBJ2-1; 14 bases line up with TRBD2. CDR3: CASSQGGLAGASGNEQFF. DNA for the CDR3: TGCGCCAGCAGCCAAGGGGGACTAGCGGGAGCTTCGGGGAATGAGCAGTTCTTC.